The entry below gives a single T cell receptor beta chain sequence along with its context. TCRdb keeps only in-frame clones here, not all; method: immunoSEQ multiplex PCR. This table holds 300,000 to 450,000 clones, 80% to 90% found once. The data are from a study of blood T cell repertoires in COVID-19. Study summary: Both acute and convalescent COVID-19 samples were obtained from the United States, Italy and Spain. T cells, B-cell-depleted T cells, or PBMCs supplied cDNA or gDNA.

This CDR3 is 13 amino acids long. The V end was cut by 5 bases, the J end by 8 bases, with 16 bases between. Germline CDR1 SGHKS, CDR2 YYEKEE (reference sequence). The Seattle site enrolled patients during active infection and followed them longitudinally. The TCR sequence derives from a woman aged 60-75 years with COVID-19, enrolled during active disease. Sample: peripheral blood. The chain carries TRBV5-5 and TRBJ1-1; no clear D gene. The CDR3 DNA reads as TGTGCCAGCAGTTCTGGGCGCAAAGAGGAAGCTTTCTTT. Translated: CASSSGRKEEAFF. The full variable domain, in which reference TRBV5-5 and TRBJ1-1 provide the parts outside the CDR3, is DAGVTQSPTHLIKTRGQQVTLRCSPISGHKSVSWYQQVLGQGPQFIFQYYEKEERGRGNFPDRFSARQFPNYSSELNVNALLLGDSALYLCASSSGRKEEAFFGQGTRLTVV.